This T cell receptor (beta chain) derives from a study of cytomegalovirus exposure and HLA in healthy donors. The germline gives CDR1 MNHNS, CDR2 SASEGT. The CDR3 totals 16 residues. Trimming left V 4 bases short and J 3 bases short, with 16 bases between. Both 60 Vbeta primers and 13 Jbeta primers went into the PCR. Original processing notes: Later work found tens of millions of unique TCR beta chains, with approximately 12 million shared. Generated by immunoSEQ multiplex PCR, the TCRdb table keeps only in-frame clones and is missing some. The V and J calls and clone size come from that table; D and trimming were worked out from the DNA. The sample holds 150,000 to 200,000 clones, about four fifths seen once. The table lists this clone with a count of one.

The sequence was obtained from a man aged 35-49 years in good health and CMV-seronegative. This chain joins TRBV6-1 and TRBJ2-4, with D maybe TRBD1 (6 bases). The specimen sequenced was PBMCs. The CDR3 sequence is CASSVRDPRGKNIQYF. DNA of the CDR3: TGTGCCAGCAGTGTCCGGGACCCCAGGGGCAAAAACATTCAGTACTTC.